This T cell receptor beta chain was recovered during a study of naive and memory T cell subsets. Study-level findings and limits: Possibly reflecting memory cells re-expressing CD45RA, a few larger clonotypes occurred in naive repertoires, especially CD8.

A few counts support this clonotype. The antigen is not known. Germline V CDR1 and CDR2: SGHTA, FQGTGA. V lost 0 bases and J lost 5, with 22 bases in between. The CDR3 consists of 18 residues. An equimolar mix of two oligonucleotides served as the beta constant-region primer for TRBC1 and TRBC2. TCRdb reprocessed the UMI-ligation and nested PCR reads with MiXCR, giving one entry per CDR3 protein. Altogether around 160,000 distinct CDR3 sequences are present, approximately 15% being singletons, with the ten largest covering approximately 0.13%. The chain is built from TRBV7-3 and TRBJ2-5, with D perhaps matching TRBD1 (6 bases). The sequenced sample was naive CD4+ T cells from blood. This TCR was recovered from a human donor in good health. The CDR3 here is CASSLTASGQGKRETQYF. Written as DNA, the CDR3 is TGTGCCAGCAGCTTAACGGCGAGCGGCCAGGGGAAGAGGGAGACCCAGTACTTC. The whole variable domain, remainder taken from reference TRBV7-3 and TRBJ2-5, is GAGVSQTPSNKVTEKGKYVELRCDPISGHTALYWYRQSLGQGPEFLIYFQGTGAADDSGLPNDRFFAVRPEGSVSTLKIQRTERGDSAVYLCASSLTASGQGKRETQYFGPGTRLLVL.